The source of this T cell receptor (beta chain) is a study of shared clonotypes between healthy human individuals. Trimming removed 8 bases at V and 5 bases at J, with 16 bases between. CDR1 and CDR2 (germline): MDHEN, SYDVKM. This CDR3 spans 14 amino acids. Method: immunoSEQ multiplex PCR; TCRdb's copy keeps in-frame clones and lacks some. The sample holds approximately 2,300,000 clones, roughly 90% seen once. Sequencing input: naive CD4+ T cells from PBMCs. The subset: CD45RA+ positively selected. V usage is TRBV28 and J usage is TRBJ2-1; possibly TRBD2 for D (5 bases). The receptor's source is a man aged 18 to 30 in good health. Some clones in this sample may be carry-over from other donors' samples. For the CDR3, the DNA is TGTGCCAGCTTTTCTAGCAGCAATCACAATGAGCAGTTCTTC. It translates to CASFSSSNHNEQFF.